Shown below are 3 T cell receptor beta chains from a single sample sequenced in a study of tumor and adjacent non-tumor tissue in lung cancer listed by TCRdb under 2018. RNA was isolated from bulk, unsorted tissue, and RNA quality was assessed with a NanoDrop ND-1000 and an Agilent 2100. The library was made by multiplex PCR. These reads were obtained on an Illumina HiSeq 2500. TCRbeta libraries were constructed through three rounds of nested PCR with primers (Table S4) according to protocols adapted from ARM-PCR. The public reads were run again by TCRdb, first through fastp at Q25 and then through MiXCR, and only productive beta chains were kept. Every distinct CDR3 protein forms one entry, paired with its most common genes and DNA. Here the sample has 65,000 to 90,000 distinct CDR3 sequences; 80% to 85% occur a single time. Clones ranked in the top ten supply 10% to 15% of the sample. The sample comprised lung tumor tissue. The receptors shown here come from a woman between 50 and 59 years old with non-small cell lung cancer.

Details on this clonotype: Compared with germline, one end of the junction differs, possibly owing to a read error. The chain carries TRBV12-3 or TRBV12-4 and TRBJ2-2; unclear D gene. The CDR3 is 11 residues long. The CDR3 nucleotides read TGTACCAGCATAAACACCGAGGAGCTGTTTTTT. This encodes CTSINTEELFF.

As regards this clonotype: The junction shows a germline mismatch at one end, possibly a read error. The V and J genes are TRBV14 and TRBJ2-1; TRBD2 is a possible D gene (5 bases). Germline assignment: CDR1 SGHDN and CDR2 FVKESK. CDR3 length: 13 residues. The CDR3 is CGSSLSLVGEQLF. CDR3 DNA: TGTGGCAGCAGCCTCTCACTAGTCGGAGAGCAGCTCTTC. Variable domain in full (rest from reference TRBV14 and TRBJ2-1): EAGVTQFPSHSVIEKGQTVTLRCDPISGHDNLYWYRRVMGKEIKFLLHFVKESKQDESGMPNNRFLAERTGGTYSTLKVQPAELEDSGVYFCGSSLSLVGEQLFGPGTRLTVL.

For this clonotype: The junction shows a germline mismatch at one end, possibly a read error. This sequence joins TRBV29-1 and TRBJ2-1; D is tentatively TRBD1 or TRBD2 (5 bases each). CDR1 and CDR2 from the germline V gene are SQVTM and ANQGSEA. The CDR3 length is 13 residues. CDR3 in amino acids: CSAEDTPYDEQFF. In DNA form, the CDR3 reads TGCAGCGCGGAGGACACGCCCTACGATGAGCAATTCTTC.